Listed here is a single T cell receptor beta chain. The data were taken from a study of T cell changes during pregnancy in multiple sclerosis. Clones were sequenced by immunoSEQ multiplex PCR, and TCRdb holds only the in-frame ones, with some missing. In the table there are 30,000 or so clones, more than 75% of which are singletons. The CDR3 is 15 amino acids. Germline V gives CDR1 SEHNR, CDR2 FQNEAQ (reference sequence). Between the trimmed V and J ends, which lost 1 base and 3 bases, there was a span of 12 bases. Source: CD8+ T cells from peripheral blood mononuclear cells, taken after pregnancy. The sequence derives from a female donor with multiple sclerosis, enrolled in a pregnancy study. The chain links TRBV7-9 to TRBJ1-1; a weak D match, TRBD1 (5 bases). The CDR3 reads CASSLVAGPDTEAFF. CDR3 sequence (DNA): TGTGCCAGCAGCTTAGTCGCGGGACCGGACACTGAAGCTTTCTTT.